The clone carrying this TCR beta chain was seen repeatedly, ten times or more. Its target is not known. This sample stems from a study of CD8 T cells in ankylosing spondylitis. General study points: Disease-associated clones were CD8+ and fairly uncommon in peripheral blood.

The germline V gene has CDR1 ENHRY and CDR2 SYGVKD. The CDR3 is 10 amino acids. V was trimmed by 10 bases and J by 9 bases, leaving 10 bases between them. One entry per CDR3 protein, called by TCRdb with MiXCR from the 5' RACE reads. Here the sample spans approximately 290,000 distinct CDR3 sequences, less than 25% being singletons. The chain is built from TRBV10-3 and TRBJ2-1, with D perhaps matching TRBD1 or TRBD2 (6 bases each). The source of this sequence is a female donor with ankylosing spondylitis or in good health (not recorded which). The sample taken for sequencing was blood, either unsorted or a sorted T cell fraction (not recorded which). DNA for the CDR3: TGTGCCACCGGAGGGGGTGAGCAGTTCTTC. Protein: CATGGGEQFF.